Listed below are T cell receptor beta chains from one sample, sequenced in a study of T cells in tumors and immune-related adverse events. This table comes from immunoSEQ multiplex PCR, and its TCRdb copy is limited to in-frame clones, with some not included. The sample has roughly 20,000 clones, around 90% seen once. This specimen was lymph node tissue, taken from a patient treated with anti-PD-1 therapy. The receptors come from a female donor with metastatic renal cell carcinoma. Each CDR3 is given with its conserved first and last residue. Fields, in order: clone size, V gene, D gene, J gene, CDR3 protein, CDR3 DNA. The D gene is left open where the match is weak. Expanded clones are given a class, and other clones once, few, many or no size at all.

clone size: -
V gene: TRBV5-1
D gene: TRBD2
J gene: TRBJ2-5
CDR3 protein: CASSLVGGRYETQYF
CDR3 DNA: TGCGCCAGCAGCTTGGTGGGCGGGAGGTACGAGACCCAGTACTTC

clone size: -
V gene: TRBV10-3
D gene: TRBD2
J gene: TRBJ2-7
CDR3 protein: CAIGGDRTSARRGYEQYF
CDR3 DNA: TGTGCCATCGGAGGAGATCGGACTAGCGCTAGAAGAGGGTACGAGCAGTACTTC

clone size: -
V gene: TRBV5-8
D gene: -
J gene: TRBJ2-7
CDR3 protein: CASSWGAGERNYEQYF
CDR3 DNA: TGTGCCAGCAGCTGGGGGGCGGGAGAAAGGAACTACGAGCAGTACTTC

clone size: -
V gene: TRBV7-9
D gene: TRBD1
J gene: TRBJ1-2
CDR3 protein: CASSGVDRNNYGYTF
CDR3 DNA: TGTGCCAGCAGCGGGGTGGACAGGAATAACTATGGCTACACCTTC

clone size: -
V gene: TRBV7-2
D gene: TRBD2
J gene: TRBJ2-7
CDR3 protein: CASSLMAGDPYEQYF
CDR3 DNA: TGTGCCAGCAGCTTAATGGCGGGGGACCCCTACGAGCAGTACTTC

clone size: -
V gene: TRBV18
D gene: TRBD1
J gene: TRBJ1-2
CDR3 protein: CASSPKRQGIILNYGYTF
CDR3 DNA: TGTGCCAGCTCACCGAAGAGACAGGGGATAATCTTAAACTATGGCTACACCTTC

clone size: -
V gene: TRBV28
D gene: -
J gene: TRBJ1-2
CDR3 protein: CASSTLDRPQGYTF
CDR3 DNA: TGTGCCAGCAGCACCCTCGACAGGCCACAAGGCTACACCTTC

clone size: -
V gene: TRBV10-2
D gene: -
J gene: TRBJ2-1
CDR3 protein: CASSDRKFDEQFF
CDR3 DNA: TGCGCCAGCAGTGACCGTAAATTCGATGAGCAGTTCTTC

clone size: once
V gene: TRBV15
D gene: TRBD2
J gene: TRBJ2-3
CDR3 protein: CATSRDGRPDTQYF
CDR3 DNA: TGTGCCACCAGCAGAGACGGGAGGCCAGATACGCAGTATTTT

clone size: -
V gene: TRBV28
D gene: -
J gene: TRBJ1-1
CDR3 protein: CASTKMEYTEAFF
CDR3 DNA: TGTGCCAGCACTAAAATGGAGTACACTGAAGCTTTCTTT